This T cell receptor (beta chain) was identified in a study of blood T cell repertoires in COVID-19. At the level of the study: Samples taken during acute and convalescent COVID-19 were collected in the United States, Italy and Spain. T cells, B-cell-depleted T cells, or PBMCs provided the cDNA or gDNA that served as material.

V lost 3 bases, J lost 3 bases, and 9 bases lay in between. The CDR3 covers 13 residues. CDR1 and CDR2 (germline): MNHEY, SMNVEV (reference sequence). Here immunoSEQ multiplex PCR was the method, and the copy in TCRdb shows in-frame clones only, minus some. The sample has 75,000 to 95,000 clones, 79% seen once. Specimen: peripheral blood. The genes are TRBV27 and TRBJ2-7; no clear D gene. This TCR derives from a woman older than 75 with active or convalescent COVID-19. The CDR3 region has the DNA TGTGCCAGCAGTTTTCAGAAAAACTACGAGCAGTACTTC. Protein product: CASSFQKNYEQYF.